This is a list of T cell receptor beta chains from one sample in a study of control samples from healthy donors and cancer patients. Measured with immunoSEQ multiplex PCR; TCRdb has only the in-frame clones, and not every one. The sample has over 100,000 clones; about 88% are singletons. Material for sequencing was blood. Receptor source: a man between 45 and 60 years old in good health. Each CDR3 is given with its conserved first and last residue. D genes are given only for firm matches. The listing skips clone size in some rows; elsewhere it reads once, few, many or a size class.

size	J	D	V	DNA	CDR3
-	TRBJ1-5	TRBD1	TRBV6-4	TGCGCTGTCCGGGACAGGGCAATTTGCAATCAGCCCCAGCATTTT	CAVRDRAICNQPQHF
-	TRBJ1-1	-	TRBV11-2	TGTGCCAGCAGCTCCCATTGGCGGGGTACCATGAACACTGAAGCTTTCTTT	CASSSHWRGTMNTEAFF
-	TRBJ1-3	TRBD1	TRBV7-8	TGTGCCAGCAGAGGGACAGGGGGCTCTGGAAACACCATATATTTT	CASRGTGGSGNTIYF
-	TRBJ2-7	-	TRBV29-1	TGCAGCGTTGGGCAGGGGCGATACGAGCAGTACTTC	CSVGQGRYEQYF
-	TRBJ1-1	-	TRBV11-2	TGTGCCAGCAGATCCTACACTGAAGCTTTCTTT	CASRSYTEAFF
-	TRBJ2-1	TRBD1	TRBV9	TGTGCCAGCAGCGTAGGAGTGACAGGGGGCGGCGATGAGCAGTTCTTC	CASSVGVTGGGDEQFF
-	TRBJ1-2	TRBD1	TRBV6-1	TGTGCCAGCAGTGAAGTTTTTTTGGGACAGGGTGACCACACCTTC	CASSEVFLGQGDHTF
-	TRBJ1-3	-	TRBV5-1	TGCGCCAGCAGCCCTGGGTCCCCGGGGTCCATATATTTT	CASSPGSPGSIYF
-	TRBJ1-3	-	TRBV21-1	TGTGCCAGCAGCGGACGGGACAGGGGGCGTATTAACACCATATATTTT	CASSGRDRGRINTIYF
-	TRBJ1-4	-	TRBV13	TGTGCCAGCAGCCCGGAGGGTAGAAGGGAAAAACTGTTTTTT	CASSPEGRREKLFF
once	TRBJ2-5	TRBD1	TRBV7-7	TGTGCCGCGGGGTCGGGACAGGGACTCCAAGAGACCCAGTACTTC	CAAGSGQGLQETQYF
-	TRBJ2-1	TRBD2	TRBV7-3	TGTGCCAGCAGCTTAGCGGGGGGAATCTACAATGAGCAGTTCTTC	CASSLAGGIYNEQFF
-	TRBJ1-1	-	TRBV18	TGTGCCAGCTCAGAACAGACCATGAACACTGAAGCTTTCTTT	CASSEQTMNTEAFF
-	TRBJ2-3	-	TRBV27	TGTGCCAGCATCCATGGAGTCTCCCGGTATTTT	CASIHGVSRYF
-	TRBJ2-7	TRBD1	TRBV28	TGTGCCAGCAGCCGTAGGGGGCAGCCTAGAGAGCAGTACTTC	CASSRRGQPREQYF
-	TRBJ1-3	TRBD1	TRBV24-1	TGTGCCACCAGTGGGAAACCGGGACAGGCCTCTGGAAACACCATATATTTT	CATSGKPGQASGNTIYF
-	TRBJ1-1	-	TRBV5-6	TGTGCCAGCAGCTTCTTTCTGACGAACACTGAAGCTTTCTTT	CASSFFLTNTEAFF
-	TRBJ2-7	TRBD2	TRBV7-3	TGTGCCAGCAGCTTCGGGACTAGCGCTCGGGAGCAGTACTTC	CASSFGTSAREQYF
-	TRBJ1-1	-	TRBV7-9	TGTGCCAGCAGCTTAAGACTGAACACTGAAGCTTTCTTT	CASSLRLNTEAFF
once	TRBJ2-5	-	TRBV3-1/TRBV3-2	TGTGCCAGCAGCCAAGCCCTCCGAGAGACCCAGTACTTC	CASSQALRETQYF
-	TRBJ2-1	TRBD2	TRBV5-1	TGCGCCAGCAGCGACCTAGCGGGGGGGAATGAGCAGTTCTTC	CASSDLAGGNEQFF
once	TRBJ2-3	TRBD2	TRBV10-1	TGCGCCAGCAGTATAAGCGGGGGGGGCACAGATACGCAGTATTTT	CASSISGGGTDTQYF
-	TRBJ2-6	-	TRBV7-9	TGTGCCAGCAGTTCAACAGGCTCTGGGGCCAACGTCCTGACTTTC	CASSSTGSGANVLTF
-	TRBJ2-6	-	TRBV7-3	TGTGCCAGCAGCGAGGGTATTGGGGCCAACGTCCTGACTTTC	CASSEGIGANVLTF
-	TRBJ1-4	-	TRBV29-1	TGCAGCGTCCACGCTCTGAAGGACGCAACTAATGAAAAACTGTTTTTT	CSVHALKDATNEKLFF
-	TRBJ1-1	-	TRBV19	TGTGCCACCCACGTGGATTCGGACGGGAACACTGAAGCTTTCTTT	CATHVDSDGNTEAFF
-	TRBJ1-5	-	TRBV27	TGTGCCAGCAGTTTAGGCGGCGGGTATAGCAATCAGCCCCAGCATTTT	CASSLGGGYSNQPQHF
-	TRBJ1-2	-	TRBV29-1	TGCAGCGTTGAAGAATTCGTACAGCGAGCAGGGGTCTATGGCTACACCTTC	CSVEEFVQRAGVYGYTF
once	TRBJ2-7	-	TRBV5-5	TGTGCCAGCAGCTTGTTTTCCGAGGGGTCCTACGAGCAGTACTTC	CASSLFSEGSYEQYF
-	TRBJ2-7	-	TRBV12-3/TRBV12-4	TGTGCCAGCAGTTTCTTTCAGAAGTACGAGCAGTACTTC	CASSFFQKYEQYF
-	TRBJ1-1	-	TRBV5-1	TGCGCCAGCAGCTTGGCCCTGGGACCCCCGTACACTGAAGCTTTCTTT	CASSLALGPPYTEAFF
few	TRBJ2-6	-	TRBV5-1	TGCGCCAGCAGCTTGGCTCTCCAGGTGTCTGGGGCCAACGTCCTGACTTTC	CASSLALQVSGANVLTF
-	TRBJ2-5	-	TRBV7-8	TGTGCCAGCAGTCTGGCGGAGACCCAGTACTTC	CASSLAETQYF
-	TRBJ2-5	TRBD1	TRBV5-6	TGTGCCAGCTGGAAGGGGGCGGTCCAAGAGACCCAGTACTTC	CASWKGAVQETQYF
once	TRBJ1-4	-	TRBV2	TGTGCCAGCAGTGAAAAGGGGGTCATAATTGAAAAACTGTTTTTT	CASSEKGVIIEKLFF
-	TRBJ2-2	-	TRBV7-2	TGTGCCAGCAGCTTGAGGGGAACCGGGGAGCTGTTTTTT	CASSLRGTGELFF
-	TRBJ2-5	TRBD1	TRBV28	TGTGCCAGCCGAAACAGACAGGGGTACCAAGAGACCCAGTACTTC	CASRNRQGYQETQYF
-	TRBJ2-2	-	TRBV30	TGTGCCTGGGTCGGACAGCTCACCGGGGAGCTGTTTTTT	CAWVGQLTGELFF
-	TRBJ2-7	-	TRBV4-1	TGCGCCAGCAGCCCGAAGACGGACCCAACCTCCTACGAGCAGTACTTC	CASSPKTDPTSYEQYF
-	TRBJ2-1	TRBD2	TRBV10-1	TGCGCCAGCAGCCACGGACTAGCGGGTACCAATGAGCAGTTCTTC	CASSHGLAGTNEQFF
-	TRBJ1-1	-	TRBV6-5	TGTGCCAGCAACAGGGACGGCAACACTGAAGCTTTCTTT	CASNRDGNTEAFF
-	TRBJ1-6	-	TRBV27	TGTGCCAGCGGGGCTAAGTTCGGCGCTTCACCCCTCCACTTT	CASGAKFGASPLHF